This T cell receptor (beta chain) emerged from a study of cytomegalovirus exposure and HLA in healthy donors. A remark on this clone: Its cognate antigen is unknown.

CDR1 and CDR2 from the germline V gene are MNHEY and SMNVEV (reference sequence). This CDR3 has 16 amino acids. Between the trimmed V and J ends, which lost 0 bases and 3 bases, there was a span of 15 bases. The study ran its PCR with 60 Vbeta and 13 Jbeta primers. Sequencing was performed with immunoSEQ multiplex PCR; in TCRdb, only in-frame clones are kept and a portion is missing. This table holds 87,000 or so clones, 75% to 85% found once. Study results and limitations: Several of the most significant clusters appeared linked to common viral pathogens, based on a later analysis. For presence/absence analyses, sequencing depth was assumed to be roughly uniform across donors. What TCR beta sequences reportedly achieved was accurate prediction of HLA-A and HLA-B alleles in most subjects.

Sequences were obtained from PBMCs. This chain connects TRBV27 to TRBJ2-7; tentative D call: TRBD2 (6 bases). The clonotype originates from a woman in her thirties or forties in good health and CMV-seronegative. The CDR3 here is CASSLSGGNRGYEQYF. The CDR3 DNA reads as TGTGCCAGCAGTTTATCGGGGGGAAATAGGGGCTACGAGCAGTACTTC.